This T cell receptor (beta chain) was sequenced for a study of blood T cell repertoires in COVID-19. Study-level information: Researchers got acute and convalescent COVID-19 samples from the United States, Italy and Spain.

CDR1 is MNHEY, CDR2 SVGEGT, per germline. The germline V and J ends were trimmed by 6 bases and 0 bases, with 11 bases remaining between them. CDR3 length: 14 amino acids. Original handling: By means of reference gene primer amplification, nucleated cell counts were estimated. Sequencing used immunoSEQ multiplex PCR; TCRdb keeps in-frame clones, though not all of them. V and J calls plus clone size are reproduced from that table; the DNA served to infer D and trimming. This sample has more than 85,000 clones, with about 90% found just once. The receptor was isolated from a human donor in a cohort sampled during active COVID-19. The chain has TRBV6-2 or TRBV6-3 and TRBJ1-1, with D uncertain. Sequencing was carried out using peripheral blood. Here the CDR3 reads CASSTEIMNTEAFF. As DNA, the CDR3 is TGTGCCAGCAGCACAGAAATCATGAACACTGAAGCTTTCTTT.